This paragraph reports one TCR beta chain. The specificity of this receptor is unknown. No base qualities exist here, and no much larger clone lies one base off it. Receptors were amplified or captured by PCR. The run used an Illumina HiSeq 2500. TCR library preparation used molecular barcoding, with unique molecular identifiers applied to normalize quantification of the TCRbeta repertoire. TCRdb ran its own pipeline on the public reads, namely fastp trimming at Q25 and MiXCR clone calling, and kept in-frame beta chains. For every CDR3 protein sequence, its rows merge into one entry that carries the most common genes and DNA. This sample gives some 290,000 distinct CDR3 sequences in total; almost 10% of them show up just once. The ten largest account for around 9.1% of the sample. The sample belongs to a study of T-cell reconstitution after alpha-beta-depleted transplantation in children (dated by TCRdb to between 2015 and 2016). About the study as a whole: The study quantitatively tracked T-cell immune reconstitution after TCRalphabeta/CD19-depleted allogeneic hematopoietic cell transplantation in children using TCR repertoire profiling.

The germline V gene supplies CDR1 SGHRS and CDR2 YFSETQ. Measured from the cysteine to the phenylalanine, the CDR3 is 12 residues long. Only CDR3 DNA is held: 36 bases, read in frame from base 1. Cut back by 5 bases and 13 bases, the V and J ends lie 16 bases apart. This sequence originates from a human donor who donated a stem cell graft to a child with SCID. Recombination connected TRBV5-1 to TRBJ2-1, with the D gene too uncertain to name. The starting material was PBMCs from the stem cell graft donor, obtained from the stem cell graft. The DNA sequence is TGCGCCAGCAGAACGGAGAGTCCTTCCCAGTTCTTC. Its translation reads: CASRTESPSQFF.